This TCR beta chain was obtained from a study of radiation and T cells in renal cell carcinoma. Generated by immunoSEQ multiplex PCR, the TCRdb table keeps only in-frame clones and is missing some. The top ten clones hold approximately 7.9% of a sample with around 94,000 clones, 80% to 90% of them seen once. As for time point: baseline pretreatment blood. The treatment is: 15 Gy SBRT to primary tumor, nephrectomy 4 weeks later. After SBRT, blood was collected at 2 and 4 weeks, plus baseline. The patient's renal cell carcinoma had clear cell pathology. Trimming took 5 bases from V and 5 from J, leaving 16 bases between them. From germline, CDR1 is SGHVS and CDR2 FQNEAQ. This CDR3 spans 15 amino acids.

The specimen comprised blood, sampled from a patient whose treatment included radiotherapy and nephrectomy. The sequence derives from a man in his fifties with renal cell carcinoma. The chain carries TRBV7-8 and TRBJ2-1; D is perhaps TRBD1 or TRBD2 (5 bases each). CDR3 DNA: TGTGCCAGCAGCGACCGGGCCCCGGGGCACAATGAGCAGTTCTTC. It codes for CASSDRAPGHNEQFF.